Here is one T cell receptor beta chain with its context. In the source study's methods: Amplification from reference gene primers served as the basis for estimated nucleated cell counts. Clones were read by immunoSEQ multiplex PCR, and TCRdb kept only the in-frame ones, dropping some. The DNA gave D and trimming, while V, J and clone size come from that table. This sample has more than 200,000 clones; more than 75% occur once, and the top ten carry around 6.5%. The data originate from a study of blood T cell repertoires in COVID-19. The V gene's germline CDR1 is KGHDR and CDR2 SFDVKD. This CDR3 has 16 residues. J was trimmed by 3 bases and V by 4 bases; bases with no gene match: 8.

The receptor's source is a man older than 75 with acute or convalescent COVID-19. The sample taken for sequencing was peripheral blood. The rearrangement uses TRBV24-1 and TRBJ2-3; 8 bases are a match to TRBD2. The CDR3 spells CATSDFRAGDTDTQYF. CDR3 nucleotide sequence: TGTGCCACCAGTGACTTTAGAGCGGGAGATACAGATACGCAGTATTTT.